Listed here are 4 T cell receptor beta chains from one sample, sequenced in a study of regulatory T cells in long-lasting Graves disease. The authors built TCR beta libraries using iRepertoire HTBI primers and Arm-PCR of CDR3 regions. TCRdb independently ran MiXCR on the multiplex PCR reads; one entry per CDR3 protein. The sample lists roughly 560,000 distinct CDR3 sequences; around 13% were seen once. Time point indicated: newly diagnosed GD, antithyroid drugs for less than 3 months. Generation of the TCR library employed RNA extracted from PBMCs. The sample was also linked to a second study, of T cells in Graves' hyperthyroidism and ophthalmopathy.

The source material was peripheral blood mononuclear cells (PBMCs), sampled at new diagnosis, from a patient treated with antithyroid drugs. Receptors originate from a woman in her twenties or thirties with Graves disease.

This clonotype occurred many times. The rearrangement links TRBV28 to TRBJ1-1; 7 bases line up with TRBD1. Germline trimming cut 5 bases from V and 3 bases from J; bases unmatched to any gene: 9. This CDR3 comprises 15 residues. Per the germline V gene, CDR1 is MDHEN and CDR2 is SYDVKM. This chain's CDR3 is CASSPSQGWDTEAFF. DNA for the CDR3: TGTGCCAGCAGTCCCTCACAGGGGTGGGACACTGAAGCTTTCTTT.

In this sample, this clonotype turned up many times. In DNA, the CDR3 is TGTGCCAGCAGTGAATACGCGTCCCCAGGTGTGGAAGCTTTCTTT. This encodes CASSEYASPGVEAFF. This chain joins TRBV25-1 and TRBJ1-1; D call uncertain. Germline V gives CDR1 MGHDK, CDR2 SYGVNS. V lost 0 bases to trimming and J lost 8 bases, with 16 bases between them. This CDR3 is 15 amino acids long. Looking up the rest from reference TRBV25-1 and TRBJ1-1 gives the full variable domain: EADIYQTPRYLVIGTGKKITLECSQTMGHDKMYWYQQDPGMELHLIHYSYGVNSTEKGDLSSESTVSRIRTEHFPLTLESARPSHTSQYLCASSEYASPGVEAFFGQGTRLTVV.

In this sample, this clonotype turned up many times. The rearrangement uses TRBV2 and TRBJ2-7; maybe TRBD2 (6 bases). Germline loops: CDR1 SNHLY, CDR2 FYNNEI. With 4 bases removed from V and 4 bases from J, the gap between germline ends came to 11 bases. This CDR3 region has 13 residues. Here the CDR3 reads CASSVRGRYEQYF. For the CDR3, the DNA is TGTGCCAGCAGTGTGCGGGGCAGGTACGAGCAGTACTTC.

This clonotype was picked up a small number of times. This rearrangement joins TRBV19 to TRBJ2-4; D might be TRBD1 or TRBD2, each matching 6 bases. Germline loops: CDR1 LNHDA, CDR2 SQIVND (reference sequence). The germline V and J ends were trimmed by 5 bases and 0 bases, with 17 bases remaining between them. This CDR3 spans 17 amino acids. CDR3 bases: TGTGCCAGTAGTCCACGGGGGCAGGGCCTAGCCAAAAACATTCAGTACTTC. This sequence encodes CASSPRGQGLAKNIQYF.